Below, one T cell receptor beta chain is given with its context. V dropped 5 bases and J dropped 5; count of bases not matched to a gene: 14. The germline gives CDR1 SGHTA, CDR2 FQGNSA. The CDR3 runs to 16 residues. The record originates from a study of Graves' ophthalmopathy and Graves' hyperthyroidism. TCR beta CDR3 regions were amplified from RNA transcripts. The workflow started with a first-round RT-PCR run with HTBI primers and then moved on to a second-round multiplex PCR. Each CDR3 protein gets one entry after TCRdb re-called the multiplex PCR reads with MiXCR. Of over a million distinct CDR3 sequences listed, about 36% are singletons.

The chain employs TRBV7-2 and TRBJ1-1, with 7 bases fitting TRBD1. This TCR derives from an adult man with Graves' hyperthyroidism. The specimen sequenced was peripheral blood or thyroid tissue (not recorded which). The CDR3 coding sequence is TGTGCCAGCAGCCTAGGACAGGCTATCCCAAAGACTGAAGCTTTCTTT. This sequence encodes CASSLGQAIPKTEAFF. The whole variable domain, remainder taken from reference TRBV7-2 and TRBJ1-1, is GAGVSQSPSNKVTEKGKDVELRCDPISGHTALYWYRQSLGQGLEFLIYFQGNSAPDKSGLPSDRFSAERTGGSVSTLTIQRTQQEDSAVYLCASSLGQAIPKTEAFFGQGTRLTVV.